This T cell receptor beta chain was observed in a study of blood T cell repertoires in COVID-19. Clones were read by immunoSEQ multiplex PCR, and TCRdb kept only the in-frame ones, dropping some. The sample gives some 20,000 clones, under 90% of which show up once; about 4% is in the top ten. CDR1 SGHKS and CDR2 YYEKEE come from the germline V gene (reference sequence). The CDR3 consists of 14 residues. The ends were cut back, 4 bases at V and 2 bases at J, with 12 bases in the middle. The sequenced material came from peripheral blood. The sequence was obtained from a man in his fifties or sixties with active COVID-19. The chain uses TRBV5-5 and TRBJ1-2; D uncertain. CDR3 nucleotides: TGTGCCAGCAGCCCGCAGAGCGCGAACTATGGCTACACCTTC. Its protein product is CASSPQSANYGYTF.